The next 32 T cell receptor beta chains were all read from a single sample in a study of shared clonotypes between healthy human individuals. Measured with immunoSEQ multiplex PCR; TCRdb has only the in-frame clones, and not every one. This table has roughly 2 million clones, 90% to 97% appearing once. The sequenced sample was naive CD4+ T cells sorted from blood. Subset reported: CD45RA+ positively selected. These receptors were obtained from a man aged 18 to 30 in good health.

About this clone: This sample includes further DNA sequences coding for the same CDR3. The CDR3 here is CASSSTENTEAFF. The CDR3 nucleotides are TGTGCCAGCAGTTCTACAGAGAACACTGAAGCTTTCTTT. The chain recombines TRBV5-4 with TRBJ1-1; D gene unclear. Germline loops: CDR1 SGHNT, CDR2 YYREEE (reference sequence). Trimming took off 5 bases at V and 1 base at J, with 9 bases between the two ends. CDR3 length: 13 amino acids.

The gene calls are TRBV15 and TRBJ2-3; weak D call: TRBD1 (7 bases). CDR3 length: 16 residues. Between the trimmed V and J ends, which lost 5 bases and 3 bases, there was a span of 18 bases. CDR1 and CDR2 (germline): LNHNV, YYDKDF (reference sequence). The CDR3 DNA reads TGTGCCACCAGCTTCTTCGGGAGACAGGGAACAGATACGCAGTATTTT. As protein: CATSFFGRQGTDTQYF.

In this sample, this clone turned up once. The rearrangement joins TRBV15 to TRBJ1-2; no clear D. This CDR3 has 15 amino acids. The V end lost 1 base, the J end lost 5 bases, and 14 bases lay between the germline ends. Per the germline V gene, CDR1 is LNHNV and CDR2 is YYDKDF (reference sequence). The CDR3 DNA reads TGTGCCACCAGCAGAGGTTGGCAGCTACTTTATGGCTACACCTTC. Translated, it gives CATSRGWQLLYGYTF.

The chain employs TRBV10-2 and TRBJ1-1, with 9 bases lining up with TRBD1. With V trimmed by 8 bases and J by 5 bases, 12 bases remained unmatched. The CDR3 length is 15 residues. Germline assignment: CDR1 WSHSY and CDR2 SAAADI. CDR3 nucleotides: TGCGCCAGCGGCGCCGGGACAGGGACGGGGACTGAAGCTTTCTTT. Amino acids: CASGAGTGTGTEAFF.

The V call is TRBV7-9, the J call TRBJ2-7; TRBD1 aligns across 7 bases. The germline V gene has CDR1 SEHNR and CDR2 FQNEAQ (reference sequence). With V trimmed by 5 bases and J by 6 bases, 10 bases remained unmatched. The length of the CDR3 is 14 residues. CDR3 sequence reads: CASSHGQVLGEQYF. The CDR3 coding sequence is TGTGCCAGCAGCCACGGACAGGTATTGGGCGAGCAGTACTTC.

About this clone: Different DNA sequences within this sample yield the same CDR3. V usage is TRBV30 and J usage is TRBJ2-5; D uncertain. Trimming removed 0 bases from V and 4 bases from J, with 6 bases in between. The CDR3 loop spans 12 amino acids. Germline V gene data show CDR1 as GTSNPN and CDR2 as SVGIG (reference sequence). CDR3 in amino acids: CAWSVTGETQYF. As DNA, the CDR3 is TGTGCCTGGAGTGTAACGGGAGAGACCCAGTACTTC. The whole variable domain, filled in from reference TRBV30 and TRBJ2-5, reads SQTIHQWPATLVQPVGSPLSLECTVEGTSNPNLYWYRQAAGRGLQLLFYSVGIGQISSEVPQNLSASRPQDRQFILSSKKLLLSDSGFYLCAWSVTGETQYFGPGTRLLVL.

The chain employs TRBV19 and TRBJ2-7; the D gene is possibly TRBD1 (7 bases). CDR1 LNHDA and CDR2 SQIVND come from the germline V gene (reference sequence). The CDR3 is 14 residues long. The germline V and J ends were trimmed by 7 bases and 0 bases, with 13 bases remaining between them. For the CDR3, the DNA is TGTGCCAGTACGGCAGGGGGGAGCTCCTACGAGCAGTACTTC. Encoded protein: CASTAGGSSYEQYF.

The V gene is TRBV7-9, the J gene TRBJ2-4; D is unresolved. Trimming left V 3 bases short and J 15 bases short, with 9 bases between. This CDR3 has 10 amino acids. Germline CDR1 reads SEHNR; CDR2 reads FQNEAQ (reference sequence). CDR3 bases: TGTGCCAGCAGCTTGCCCTATTGGTACTTC. It is translated as CASSLPYWYF.

The chain is built from TRBV7-9 and TRBJ2-1, with a weak D call TRBD1 (5 bases). CDR1 and CDR2 (germline): SEHNR, FQNEAQ (reference sequence). Trimming took 5 bases from V and 5 from J, leaving 22 bases between them. The CDR3 length is 17 residues. CDR3 amino acids: CASSPPLRGKENNEQFF. The CDR3 coding sequence is TGTGCCAGCAGCCCACCCCTTAGGGGAAAAGAGAACAATGAGCAGTTCTTC. Combining the CDR3 with reference TRBV7-9 and TRBJ2-1 gives the whole variable domain DTGVSQNPRHKITKRGQNVTFRCDPISEHNRLYWYRQTLGQGPEFLTYFQNEAQLEKSRLLSDRFSAERPKGSFSTLEIQRTEQGDSAMYLCASSPPLRGKENNEQFFGPGTRLTVL.

This chain connects TRBV11-2 to TRBJ2-5, with D perhaps TRBD1 or TRBD2 (5 bases each). The CDR3 runs 13 residues. V was clipped by 4 bases and J by 6 bases, with 12 bases between them. CDR1 and CDR2 (germline): SGHAT, FQNNGV. The CDR3 region has the DNA TGTGCCAGCAGCTCCGCCGGGGCACAGACCCAGTACTTC. It yields the protein CASSSAGAQTQYF.

This clone was seen once. The chain combines TRBV18 with TRBJ1-2, with D possibly TRBD1 on 5 matching bases. In germline, CDR1 is KGHSH, CDR2 LQKENI. V was trimmed by 2 bases and J by 4 bases, leaving 14 bases between them. The CDR3 covers 15 residues. The CDR3 sequence: CASSPEATGAYGYTF. The DNA for the CDR3 is TGTGCCAGCTCACCAGAAGCAACAGGTGCCTATGGCTACACCTTC.

Note on this clone: Other nucleotide sequences from this sample produce the same CDR3. The chain has TRBV5-4 and TRBJ1-2; D is undetermined. V shed 5 bases and J shed 2 bases, with 13 bases lying between them. CDR1 is SGHNT, CDR2 YYREEE, per germline (reference sequence). This CDR3 contains 14 residues. Here the CDR3 DNA reads TGTGCCAGCAGTCGAACCGGGGAGAACTATGGCTACACCTTC. Protein product: CASSRTGENYGYTF.

The chain couples TRBV5-1 to TRBJ2-1; D unresolved. V lost 0 bases, J lost 7 bases, and 17 bases lay in between. This CDR3 region has 16 residues. Germline V gene lookup returns CDR1 SGHRS and CDR2 YFSETQ. CDR3 residues: CASSLVAGPFLNEQFF. For the CDR3, the DNA is TGCGCCAGCAGCTTGGTGGCCGGACCTTTCCTTAATGAGCAGTTCTTC.

V is TRBV6-6 and J is TRBJ2-2, with a tentative D call TRBD2 (6 bases). V dropped 11 bases and J dropped 1 base, with 14 bases sitting between them. This CDR3 contains 14 residues. Germline lookup yields CDR1 MNHNY and CDR2 SVGAGI (reference sequence). The CDR3 DNA reads TGTGCCTGTCGGAGGGACCAGAACACCGGGGAGCTGTTTTTT. Its protein is CACRRDQNTGELFF.

Regarding this clone: Distinct nucleotide sequences in the sample also encode this CDR3. CDR3 in amino acids: CASSIAGEGYTF. CDR3 sequence (DNA): TGTGCCAGTAGTATCGCGGGGGAAGGCTACACCTTC. The J gene is TRBJ1-2, the V gene TRBV19, with D maybe TRBD1 (5 bases). Trimming took 3 bases from V and 8 from J, leaving 10 bases between them. The CDR3 spans 12 residues. CDR1 LNHDA and CDR2 SQIVND come from the germline V gene (reference sequence).

The chain employs TRBV5-6 and TRBJ1-1, with TRBD1 matching 8 bases. Looked up from germline, CDR1 is SGHDT and CDR2 is YYEEEE. The junction had 14 bases not matched to a gene; V was cut back by 4 bases and J by 6 bases. The CDR3 spans 16 residues. Here the CDR3 DNA reads TGTGCCAGCAGCGCAGGGACAGGCGCACTCGTCTCTGAAGCTTTCTTT. Translating gives CASSAGTGALVSEAFF. Filled out from reference TRBV5-6 and TRBJ1-1, the complete variable domain reads DAGVTQSPTHLIKTRGQQVTLRCSPKSGHDTVSWYQQALGQGPQFIFQYYEEEERQRGNFPDRFSGHQFPNYSSELNVNALLLGDSALYLCASSAGTGALVSEAFFGQGTRLTVV.

This chain uses TRBV9 with TRBJ1-1; D remains unclear. Germline CDR1 SGDLS, CDR2 YYNGEE. V was cut by 3 bases and J by 0 bases, with 9 bases left in between. CDR3 length: 14 residues. DNA of the CDR3: TGTGCCAGCAGCGAAGGAAGCATGAACACTGAAGCTTTCTTT. It translates to CASSEGSMNTEAFF.

This clone was found once. The same CDR3 is also encoded by other DNA sequences in this sample. CDR3 sequence (DNA): TGTGCCAGCAGTTACTCGGGACCCGGGGAGCTGTTTTTT. Translating gives CASSYSGPGELFF. This chain joins TRBV6-5 and TRBJ2-2; TRBD1 or TRBD2 may be the D gene (5 bases each). CDR1 MNHEY and CDR2 SVGAGI come from the germline V gene. Trimming left V 0 bases short and J 6 bases short, with 5 bases between. The CDR3 runs 13 residues.

As for this clone: Other DNA sequences in this specimen translate into the identical CDR3. The genes are TRBV9 and TRBJ1-2; D is possibly TRBD1 (5 bases). Per germline, CDR1 SGDLS and CDR2 YYNGEE. This CDR3 is built from 14 residues. V lost 0 bases and J lost 2, with 8 bases in between. The CDR3 DNA reads TGTGCCAGCAGCGTAGCCGGGACCAACTATGGCTACACCTTC. Encoded protein: CASSVAGTNYGYTF.

CDR3 residues: CASSLGQGQYDLIYNEQFF. The DNA of the CDR3 is TGCGCCAGCAGCTTGGGCCAGGGACAGTATGATCTAATCTACAATGAGCAGTTCTTC. This sequence joins TRBV5-1 and TRBJ2-1, with 7 bases identical to TRBD1. The J segment lost 3 bases and the V segment lost 0 bases, leaving 15 bases of the junction unmatched. Germline V gives CDR1 SGHRS, CDR2 YFSETQ. The CDR3 is 19 amino acids.

This sequence joins TRBV2 and TRBJ1-2; D perhaps matches TRBD1 (5 bases). Trimming removed 1 base at V and 3 bases at J, with 12 bases between. From germline, CDR1 is SNHLY and CDR2 FYNNEI. There are 15 residues in the CDR3. CDR3 residues: CASSEDRGRYYGYTF. The CDR3 DNA reads TGTGCCAGCAGTGAAGATCGGGGCAGATACTATGGCTACACCTTC. The variable domain in full, completed from reference TRBV2 and TRBJ1-2, reads EPEVTQTPSHQVTQMGQEVILRCVPISNHLYFYWYRQILGQKVEFLVSFYNNEISEKSEIFDDQFSVERPDGSNFTLKIRSTKLEDSAMYFCASSEDRGRYYGYTFGSGTRLTVV.

The chain links TRBV27 to TRBJ2-7; 11 bases line up with TRBD2. Looked up from germline, CDR1 is MNHEY and CDR2 is SMNVEV (reference sequence). V trimming: 9 bases; J trimming: 1 base; junction bases outside the gene matches: 2. The CDR3 is 13 amino acids. In nucleotides, the CDR3 is TGTGCCAGTTTAGCGGGAGGGTCCTACGAGCAGTACTTC. It translates to CASLAGGSYEQYF.

About this clone itself: In the same sample, other DNA sequences code for this CDR3. The chain carries TRBV10-3 and TRBJ1-5; unclear D gene. Germline V gene lookup returns CDR1 ENHRY and CDR2 SYGVKD. The CDR3 is made up of 13 amino acids. With 7 bases removed from V and 4 bases from J, the gap between germline ends came to 11 bases. The CDR3 bases are TGTGCCATCACTCCCGGGTCGAATCAGCCCCAGCATTTT. Translating it yields CAITPGSNQPQHF.

The V call is TRBV4-1, the J call TRBJ2-1; D uncertain. V was trimmed by 1 base and J by 0 bases, leaving 10 bases between them. Germline V lookup: CDR1 MGHRA, CDR2 YSYEKL. The CDR3 has 16 residues. The CDR3 DNA reads as TGCGCCAGCAGCCAAGGTATTCATAGCTCCTACAATGAGCAGTTCTTC. This codes for CASSQGIHSSYNEQFF.

The chain recombines TRBV11-2 with TRBJ2-3; tentative D call: TRBD1 (5 bases). Looked up from germline, CDR1 is SGHAT and CDR2 is FQNNGV. V was shortened by 3 bases and J by 1 base, with 14 bases between the two germline ends. The CDR3 length is 16 residues. The CDR3 nucleotides read TGTGCCAGCAGCTTTCGTGCTCTAGGGGGCACAGATACGCAGTATTTT. This encodes CASSFRALGGTDTQYF.

V and J are TRBV11-2 and TRBJ1-5, with D possibly TRBD1 on 5 matching bases. Germline assignment: CDR1 SGHAT and CDR2 FQNNGV. This CDR3 is built from 14 residues. Trimming left V 3 bases short and J 3 bases short, with 9 bases between. The CDR3 sequence: CASSFGTYNQPQHF. In nucleotides, the CDR3 is TGTGCCAGCAGCTTCGGGACCTACAATCAGCCCCAGCATTTT. Supplemented by reference TRBV11-2 and TRBJ1-5, the full variable domain reads EAGVAQSPRYKIIEKRQSVAFWCNPISGHATLYWYQQILGQGPKLLIQFQNNGVVDDSQLPKDRFSAERLKGVDSTLKIQPAKLEDSAVYLCASSFGTYNQPQHFGDGTRLSIL.

The CDR3 sequence is CASTPVGQYYEQYF. The CDR3, as DNA: TGTGCCAGCACGCCGGTGGGACAGTACTACGAGCAGTACTTC. This sequence joins TRBV6-1 and TRBJ2-7, with 7 bases matching TRBD1. The CDR3 runs 14 residues. J was trimmed by 3 bases and V by 7 bases; bases with no gene match: 9. CDR1 and CDR2 from the germline V gene are MNHNS and SASEGT.

This chain uses TRBV19 with TRBJ1-6; 9 nucleotides align to TRBD1. V shed 5 bases and J 3 bases; nucleotides not matched to a gene: 5. Looked up from germline, CDR1 is LNHDA and CDR2 is SQIVND (reference sequence). The CDR3 loop spans 16 amino acids. The DNA of the CDR3 is TGTGCCAGTAGTCAGACAGGGGGTGTCTATAATTCACCCCTCCACTTT. It specifies CASSQTGGVYNSPLHF.

This clone was found once. The chain couples TRBV4-3 to TRBJ1-3, with D hard to call. CDR3 size: 17 residues. The germline V gene has CDR1 LGHNA and CDR2 YSLEER. Trimming stripped 1 base from V and 0 bases from J, with 13 bases between. CDR3 sequence: CASSQAVSGSSGNTIYF. The DNA for the CDR3 is TGCGCCAGCAGCCAAGCCGTGAGCGGGAGCTCTGGAAACACCATATATTTT.

This clone showed up just once. V usage is TRBV9 and J usage is TRBJ2-2; 7 bases match TRBD1. After removal of 4 bases from V and 1 base from J, the junction contained 13 bases not matched to a gene. Germline CDR1 is SGDLS and CDR2 is YYNGEE. There are 18 residues in the CDR3. The CDR3 coding sequence is TGTGCCAGCAGCCCCGTTCCGCGATACAGGGGGAACACCGGGGAGCTGTTTTTT. Translating it yields CASSPVPRYRGNTGELFF.

This chain joins TRBV6-4 and TRBJ2-1; 7 bases match TRBD2. The CDR3 is 19 amino acids. Trimming at V came to 0 bases and at J to 0 bases, leaving 11 bases not matched to a gene. Germline CDR1 reads MRHNA; CDR2 reads SNTAGT. The CDR3 protein is CASSDSVSGRLASYNEQFF. CDR3 nucleotide sequence: TGTGCCAGCAGTGACTCGGTTTCGGGGAGACTAGCCTCCTACAATGAGCAGTTCTTC.

The V call is TRBV10-1, the J call TRBJ2-5; 12 bases align to TRBD2. The ends lost 2 bases at V and 5 bases at J; junction bases unmatched: 6. This CDR3 comprises 16 residues. Germline V gene sequence: CDR1 WNHNN, CDR2 SYGVQD (reference sequence). The CDR3 DNA is TGCGCCAGCAGTGAGGGTTCTAGCGGGAGGGGGGAGACCCAGTACTTC. Protein: CASSEGSSGRGETQYF.